This T cell receptor (beta chain) was documented in a study of T-cell memory formation after mild COVID-19 (dated by TCRdb to about 2021). General notes on the study: TCR sequence clusters from the two donors were found to be largely donor specific. In a couple of donors, T-cell clones that expanded and contracted after mild COVID-19 were followed by sequencing TCRalpha and TCRbeta repertoires longitudinally. The cohort was made up of two young adult volunteers, one female and one male, who were previously healthy. Study-level results and caveats: Only a couple of mild cases were covered in the study, and larger cohorts including severe cases with pre-infection samples were considered necessary. Contracting CD4+ clones were located mainly in the CM and EM memory subsets, whereas CD8+ clones were found to be enriched in EMRA. From day 15 to 85, contracting clones showed balanced CD4/CD8 phenotypes, whereas a second wave of clones that expanded from day 15 to 37 leaned towards CD4+. SARS-CoV-2 specificity was not confirmed for the second-wave clones peaking on day 37. Some responding clones were detected in pre-infection memory, suggesting pre-existing cross-reactive memory T cells joined the SARS-CoV-2 response.

There are many counts of this clonotype. Its recognized antigen is unknown. Qualities for individual bases were not recorded, and no much larger clone is one base off. Ficoll-Paque density gradient centrifugation was used to isolate PBMCs. For sequencing, an Illumina NovaSeq 6000 was employed. TCRalpha and TCRbeta cDNA libraries were constructed by 5'RACE with constant-segment primers, with sample barcodes and unique molecular identifiers being introduced. Trizol reagent was used to extract RNA from every sample. Amplification of the libraries took two PCR steps, and the second step added a second sample barcode plus Illumina TruSeq adapters. Sequencing of the libraries was done on an Illumina NovaSeq, producing 2 x 150 bp paired-end reads. As for the original processing: The reads were demultiplexed and collapsed into UMI-guided consensus sequences using migec v1.2.7. Using mixcr v2.1.11, UMI consensuses were aligned to TRA and TRB V and J templates and then assembled into clonotypes. A clonotype was counted as expanded or contracted only if both edgeR and NoisET called the change significant, with noise models trained on biological replicates. For edgeR calls, the thresholds were a false discovery rate-adjusted p below 0.01 and a log2 fold-change of 1. PCA with hierarchical clustering of max-normalized trajectories of the 1000 most abundant clonotypes was used as exploratory dynamics analysis. Each responding clone was given a CD4 or CD8 phenotype based on the CD4+ and CD8+ repertoires, which had been sequenced separately. TCRdb handled the public reads itself, with Q25 trimming in fastp and clone calling in MiXCR, and kept productive beta chains. Rows are unified per CDR3 protein, each entry keeping the most common DNA and genes. TCRdb's processing, not the authors', yielded these V and J calls. This sample is represented by about 290,000 distinct CDR3 sequences; about 16% of them were singletons. 20% to 25% of the sample is held by the ten biggest clonotypes.

At the junction V is shortened by 1 base and J by 7 bases, with 15 bases in between. Taken from cysteine to phenylalanine, the CDR3 has 16 residues. The sequence is cut down to CDR3 DNA, 48 bases in frame from base 1. The germline V gene provides CDR1 SGHRS and CDR2 YFSETQ. The sequence derives from a man between 18 and 29 years old who had mild COVID-19 (a few samples of this study predate the infection). The sample titles of this study are shuffled in the database, so cell type and time point are left out; the donor was told from shared clones. Material: PBMCs or a T cell subset sorted from them (not recorded which). The rearranged segments are TRBV5-1 and TRBJ1-6; D gene: possibly TRBD1, on 6 matching bases. CDR3 region: CASSLLPGEPNSPLHF. The DNA sequence reads TGCGCCAGCAGCTTGCTACCAGGGGAACCGAATTCACCCCTCCACTTT.